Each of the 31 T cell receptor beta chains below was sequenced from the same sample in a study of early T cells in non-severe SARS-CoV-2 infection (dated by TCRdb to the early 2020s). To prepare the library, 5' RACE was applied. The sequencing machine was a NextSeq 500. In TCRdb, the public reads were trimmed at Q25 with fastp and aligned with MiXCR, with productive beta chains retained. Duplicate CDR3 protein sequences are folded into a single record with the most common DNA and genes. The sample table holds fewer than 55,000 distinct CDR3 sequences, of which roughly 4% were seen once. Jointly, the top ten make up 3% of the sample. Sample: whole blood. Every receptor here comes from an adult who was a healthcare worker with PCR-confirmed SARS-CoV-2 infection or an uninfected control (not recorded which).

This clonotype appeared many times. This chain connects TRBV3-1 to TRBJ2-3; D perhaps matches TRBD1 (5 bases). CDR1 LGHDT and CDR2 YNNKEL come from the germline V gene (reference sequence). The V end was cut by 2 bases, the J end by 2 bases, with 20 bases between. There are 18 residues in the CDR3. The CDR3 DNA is TGTGCCAGCAGCCAAAGACAGCCAAGGGTGACACTCACAGATACGCAGTATTTT. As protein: CASSQRQPRVTLTDTQYF.

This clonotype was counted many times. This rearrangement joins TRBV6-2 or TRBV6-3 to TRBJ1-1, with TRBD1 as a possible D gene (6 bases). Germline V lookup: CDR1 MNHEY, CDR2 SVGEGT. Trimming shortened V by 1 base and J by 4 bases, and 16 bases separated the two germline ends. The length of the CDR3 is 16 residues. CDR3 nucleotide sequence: TGTGCCAGCAGTTACTTGGTCGGGGGGCCTGGCACTGAAGCTTTCTTT. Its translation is CASSYLVGGPGTEAFF.

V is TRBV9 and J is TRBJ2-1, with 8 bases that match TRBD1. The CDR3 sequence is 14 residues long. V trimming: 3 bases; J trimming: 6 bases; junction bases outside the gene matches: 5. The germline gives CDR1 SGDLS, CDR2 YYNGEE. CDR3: CASSAGQGVNEQFF. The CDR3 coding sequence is TGTGCCAGCAGCGCAGGACAGGGAGTCAATGAGCAGTTCTTC. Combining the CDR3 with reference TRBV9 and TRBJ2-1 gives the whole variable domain DSGVTQTPKHLITATGQRVTLRCSPRSGDLSVYWYQQSLDQGLQFLIQYYNGEERAKGNILERFSAQQFPDLHSELNLSSLELGDSALYFCASSAGQGVNEQFFGPGTRLTVL.

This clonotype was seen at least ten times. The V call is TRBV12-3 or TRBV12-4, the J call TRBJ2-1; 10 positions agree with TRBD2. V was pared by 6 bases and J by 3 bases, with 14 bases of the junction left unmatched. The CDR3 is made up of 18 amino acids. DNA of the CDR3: TGTGCCAGCAGCCTGACAAGAGGGACTAGCGATATCTACAATGAGCAGTTCTTC. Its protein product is CASSLTRGTSDIYNEQFF.

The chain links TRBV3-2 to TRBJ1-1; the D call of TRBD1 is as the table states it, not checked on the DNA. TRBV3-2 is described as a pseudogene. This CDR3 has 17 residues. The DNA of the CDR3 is TGTGCCAGCAGCCAAGAGAGAGCCAGGGGGCGTGACACTGAAGCTTTCTTT. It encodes CASSQERARGRDTEAFF.

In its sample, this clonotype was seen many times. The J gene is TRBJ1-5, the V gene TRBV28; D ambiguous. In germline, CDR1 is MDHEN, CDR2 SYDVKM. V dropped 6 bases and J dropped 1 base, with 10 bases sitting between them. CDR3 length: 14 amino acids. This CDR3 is CASRPGGSNQPQHF. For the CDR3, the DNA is TGTGCCAGCAGGCCGGGTGGAAGCAATCAGCCCCAGCATTTT.

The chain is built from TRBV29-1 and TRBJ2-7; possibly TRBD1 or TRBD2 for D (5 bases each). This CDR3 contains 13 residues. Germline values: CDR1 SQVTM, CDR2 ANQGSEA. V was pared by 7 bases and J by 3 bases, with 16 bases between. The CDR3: CSDTGTLGYEQYF. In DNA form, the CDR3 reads TGCAGCGATACCGGGACCCTGGGCTACGAGCAGTACTTC.

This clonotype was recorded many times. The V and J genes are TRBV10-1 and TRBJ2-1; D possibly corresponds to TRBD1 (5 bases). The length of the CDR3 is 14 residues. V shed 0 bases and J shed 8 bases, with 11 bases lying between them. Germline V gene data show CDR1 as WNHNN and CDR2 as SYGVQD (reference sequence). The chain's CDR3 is CASSESRGHDEQFF. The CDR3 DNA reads TGCGCCAGCAGTGAGTCTAGAGGACACGATGAGCAGTTCTTC.

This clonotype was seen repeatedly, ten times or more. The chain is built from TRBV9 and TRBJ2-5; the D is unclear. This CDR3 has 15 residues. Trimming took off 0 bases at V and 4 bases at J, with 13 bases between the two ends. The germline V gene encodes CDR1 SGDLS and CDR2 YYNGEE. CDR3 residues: CASSVGPNGGETQYF. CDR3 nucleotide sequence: TGTGCCAGCAGCGTAGGGCCTAACGGCGGAGAGACCCAGTACTTC.

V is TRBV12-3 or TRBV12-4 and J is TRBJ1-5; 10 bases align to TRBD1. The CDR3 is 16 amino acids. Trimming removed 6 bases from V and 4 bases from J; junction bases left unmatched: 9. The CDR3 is CASSPGDRGQNQPQHF. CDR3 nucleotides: TGTGCCAGCAGCCCTGGGGACAGGGGTCAGAATCAGCCCCAGCATTTT.

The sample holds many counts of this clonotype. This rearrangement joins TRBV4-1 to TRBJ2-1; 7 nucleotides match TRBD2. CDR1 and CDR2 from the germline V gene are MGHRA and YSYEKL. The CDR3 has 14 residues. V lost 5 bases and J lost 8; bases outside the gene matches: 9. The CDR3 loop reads CASSGVTAGHEQFF. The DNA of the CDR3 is TGCGCCAGCAGCGGGGTGACAGCGGGACATGAGCAGTTCTTC.

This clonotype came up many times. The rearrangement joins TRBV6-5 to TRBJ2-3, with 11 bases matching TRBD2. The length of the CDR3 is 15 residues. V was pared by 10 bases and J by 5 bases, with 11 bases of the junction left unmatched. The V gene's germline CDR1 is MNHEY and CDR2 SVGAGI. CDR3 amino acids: CATGPWLAGGDTQYF. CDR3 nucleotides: TGTGCCACCGGCCCTTGGCTAGCGGGAGGAGATACGCAGTATTTT.

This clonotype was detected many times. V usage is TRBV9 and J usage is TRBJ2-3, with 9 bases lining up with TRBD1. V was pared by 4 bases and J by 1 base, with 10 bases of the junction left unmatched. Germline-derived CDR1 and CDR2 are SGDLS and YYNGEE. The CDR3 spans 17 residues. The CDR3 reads CASSTRDRGGGTDTQYF. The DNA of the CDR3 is TGTGCCAGCAGCACAAGAGACAGGGGGGGCGGCACAGATACGCAGTATTTT. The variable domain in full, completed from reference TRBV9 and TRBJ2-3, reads DSGVTQTPKHLITATGQRVTLRCSPRSGDLSVYWYQQSLDQGLQFLIQYYNGEERAKGNILERFSAQQFPDLHSELNLSSLELGDSALYFCASSTRDRGGGTDTQYFGPGTRLTVL.

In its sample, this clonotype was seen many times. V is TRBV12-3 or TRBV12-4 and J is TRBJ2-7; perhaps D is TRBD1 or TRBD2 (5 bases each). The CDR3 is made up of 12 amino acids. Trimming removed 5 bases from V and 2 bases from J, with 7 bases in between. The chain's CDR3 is CASSRDPYEQYF. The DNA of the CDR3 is TGTGCCAGCAGTAGGGACCCCTACGAGCAGTACTTC.

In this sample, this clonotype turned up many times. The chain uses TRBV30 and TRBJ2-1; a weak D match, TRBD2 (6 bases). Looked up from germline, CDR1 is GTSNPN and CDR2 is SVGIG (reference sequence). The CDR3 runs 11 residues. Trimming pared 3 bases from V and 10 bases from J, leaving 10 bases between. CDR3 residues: CAWSPGREQFF. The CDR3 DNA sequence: TGTGCCTGGAGCCCGGGGAGGGAGCAGTTCTTC.

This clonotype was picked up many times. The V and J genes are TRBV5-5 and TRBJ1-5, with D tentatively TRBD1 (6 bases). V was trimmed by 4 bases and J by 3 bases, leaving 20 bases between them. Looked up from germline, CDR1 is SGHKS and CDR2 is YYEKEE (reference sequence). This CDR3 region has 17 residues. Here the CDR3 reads CASSLSQGLLSNQPQHF. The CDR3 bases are TGTGCCAGCAGCCTATCACAGGGATTACTTTCCAATCAGCCCCAGCATTTT.

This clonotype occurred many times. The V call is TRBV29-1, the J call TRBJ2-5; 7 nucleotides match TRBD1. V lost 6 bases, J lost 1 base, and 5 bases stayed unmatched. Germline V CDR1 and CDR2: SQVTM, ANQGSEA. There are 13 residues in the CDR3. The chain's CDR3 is CSVYRDSQETQYF. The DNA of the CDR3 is TGCAGCGTGTACCGGGACAGCCAAGAGACCCAGTACTTC.

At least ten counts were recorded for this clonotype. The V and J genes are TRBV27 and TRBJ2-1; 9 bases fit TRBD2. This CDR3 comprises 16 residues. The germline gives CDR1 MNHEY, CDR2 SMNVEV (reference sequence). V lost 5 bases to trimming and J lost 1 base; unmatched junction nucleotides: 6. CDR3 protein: CASSPSSGESYNEQFF. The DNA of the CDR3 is TGTGCCAGCAGTCCCTCTAGCGGGGAGTCCTACAATGAGCAGTTCTTC.

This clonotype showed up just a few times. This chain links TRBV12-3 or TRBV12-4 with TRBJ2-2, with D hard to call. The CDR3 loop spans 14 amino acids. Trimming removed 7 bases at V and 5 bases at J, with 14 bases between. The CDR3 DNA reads TGTGCCAGCATCACTTCTTCCGATACCGGGGAGCTGTTTTTT. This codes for CASITSSDTGELFF.

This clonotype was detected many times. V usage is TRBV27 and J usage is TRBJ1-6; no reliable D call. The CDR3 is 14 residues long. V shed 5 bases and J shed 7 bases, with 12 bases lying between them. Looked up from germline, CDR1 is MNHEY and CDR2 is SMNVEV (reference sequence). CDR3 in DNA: TGTGCCAGCAGTCTGGAAGGGCGAAATTCACCCCTCCACTTT. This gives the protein CASSLEGRNSPLHF.

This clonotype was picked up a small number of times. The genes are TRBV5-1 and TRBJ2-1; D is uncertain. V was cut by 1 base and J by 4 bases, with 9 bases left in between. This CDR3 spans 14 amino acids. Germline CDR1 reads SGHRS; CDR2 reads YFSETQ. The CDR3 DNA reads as TGCGCCAGCAGCTTGCCGTCAATATACAATGAGCAGTTCTTC. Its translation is CASSLPSIYNEQFF.

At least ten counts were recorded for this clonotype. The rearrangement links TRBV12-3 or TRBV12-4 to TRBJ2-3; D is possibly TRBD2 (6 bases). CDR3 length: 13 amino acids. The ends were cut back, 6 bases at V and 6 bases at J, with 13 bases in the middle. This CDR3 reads CASRGGPGDTQYF. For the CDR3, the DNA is TGTGCCAGCAGAGGAGGGCCAGGGGATACGCAGTATTTT.

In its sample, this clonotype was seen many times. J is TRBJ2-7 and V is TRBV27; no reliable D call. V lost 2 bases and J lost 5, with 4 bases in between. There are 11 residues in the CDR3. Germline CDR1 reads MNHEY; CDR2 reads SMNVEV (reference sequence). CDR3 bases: TGTGCCAGCAGTTTAGCCAACGAGCAGTACTTC. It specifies CASSLANEQYF.

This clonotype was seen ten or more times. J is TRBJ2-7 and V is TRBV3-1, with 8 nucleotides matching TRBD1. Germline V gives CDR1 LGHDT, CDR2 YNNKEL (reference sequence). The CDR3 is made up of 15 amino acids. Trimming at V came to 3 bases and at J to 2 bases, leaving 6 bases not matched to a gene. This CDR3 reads CASSHPGQGTYEQYF. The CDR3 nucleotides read TGTGCCAGCAGCCACCCCGGACAGGGTACCTACGAGCAGTACTTC.

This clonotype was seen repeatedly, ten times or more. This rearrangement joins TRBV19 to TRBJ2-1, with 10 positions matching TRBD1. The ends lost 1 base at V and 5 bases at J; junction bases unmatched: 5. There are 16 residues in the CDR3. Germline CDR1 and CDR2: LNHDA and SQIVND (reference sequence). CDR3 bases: TGTGCCAGTAGTATAGTCCCCGGGACAGGGGACAATGAGCAGTTCTTC. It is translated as CASSIVPGTGDNEQFF.

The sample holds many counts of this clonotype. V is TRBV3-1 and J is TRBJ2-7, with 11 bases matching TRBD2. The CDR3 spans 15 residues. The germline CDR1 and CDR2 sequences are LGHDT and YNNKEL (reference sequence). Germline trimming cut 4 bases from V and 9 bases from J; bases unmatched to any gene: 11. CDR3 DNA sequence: TGTGCCAGCAGCCCAGAGGGACTAGCGGTGAATCGGCAGTACTTC. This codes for CASSPEGLAVNRQYF.

The CDR3 coding sequence is TGTGCCACCAGTCCGGGGAATCGTGAGCAGTTCTTC. It translates to CATSPGNREQFF. The chain is built from TRBV24-1 and TRBJ2-1, with D possibly being TRBD2 (5 bases). Deletions cut 6 bases from V and 9 bases from J, with 11 bases between. CDR3 length: 12 residues. Germline V gene sequence: CDR1 KGHDR, CDR2 SFDVKD.

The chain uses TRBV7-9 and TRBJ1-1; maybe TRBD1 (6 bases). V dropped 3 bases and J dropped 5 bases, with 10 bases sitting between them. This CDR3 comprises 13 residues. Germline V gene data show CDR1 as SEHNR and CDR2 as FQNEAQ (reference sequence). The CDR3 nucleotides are TGTGCCAGCAGCTTTCGGGGGGCTACTGAAGCTTTCTTT. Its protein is CASSFRGATEAFF.

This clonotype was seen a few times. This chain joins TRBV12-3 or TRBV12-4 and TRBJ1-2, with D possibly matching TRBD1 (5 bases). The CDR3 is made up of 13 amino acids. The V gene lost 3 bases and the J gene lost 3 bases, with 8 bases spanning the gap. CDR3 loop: CASSFWGDYGYTF. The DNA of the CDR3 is TGTGCCAGCAGTTTTTGGGGGGACTATGGCTACACCTTC.

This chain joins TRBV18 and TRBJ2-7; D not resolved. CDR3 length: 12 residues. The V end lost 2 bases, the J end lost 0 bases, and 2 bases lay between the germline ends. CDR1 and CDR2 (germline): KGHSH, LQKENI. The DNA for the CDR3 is TGTGCCAGCTCACCAGACTCCTACGAGCAGTACTTC. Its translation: CASSPDSYEQYF. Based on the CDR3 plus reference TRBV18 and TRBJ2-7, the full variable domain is NAGVMQNPRHLVRRRGQEARLRCSPMKGHSHVYWYRQLPEEGLKFMVYLQKENIIDESGMPKERFSAEFPKEGPSILRIQQVVRGDSAAYFCASSPDSYEQYFGPGTRLTVT.

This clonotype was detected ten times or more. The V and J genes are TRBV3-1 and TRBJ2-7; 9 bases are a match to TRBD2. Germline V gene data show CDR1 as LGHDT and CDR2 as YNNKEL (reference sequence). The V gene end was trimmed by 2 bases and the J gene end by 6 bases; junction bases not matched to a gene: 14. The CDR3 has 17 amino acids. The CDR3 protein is CASSQSGDLAGAFEQYF. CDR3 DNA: TGTGCCAGCAGCCAATCTGGGGACTTAGCGGGAGCGTTCGAGCAGTACTTC.